This T cell receptor beta chain was identified during a study of cytomegalovirus exposure and HLA in healthy donors. Primers for the PCR totalled 60 Vbeta and 13 Jbeta. Generated by immunoSEQ multiplex PCR, the TCRdb table keeps only in-frame clones and is missing some. The sample includes fewer than 150,000 clones, more than 60% of them seen just once. This CDR3 contains 16 residues. This clonotype was sampled from a male donor in good health and CMV-seronegative. This rearrangement joins TRBV12-1 to TRBJ2-1; the table's D call of TRBD1 was not tested on the DNA. TRBV12-1 is a pseudogene. The material sequenced was PBMCs. CDR3 loop: CASSFLRDRTYNEQFF. CDR3 DNA sequence: TGTGCCAGCAGCTTCCTCCGGGACAGGACATACAATGAGCAGTTCTTC.